These T cell receptor beta chains were read from a single sample in a study of control samples from healthy donors and cancer patients. Some clones are missing from TCRdb's copy, which holds only in-frame ones; the method was immunoSEQ multiplex PCR. The profile shows 90,000 to 120,000 clones, roughly four fifths of them singletons. The material sequenced was blood. These receptors were obtained from a young man in good health. CDR3s include the opening cysteine and the closing phenylalanine or tryptophan. D genes are given only for firm matches. Where a row states a size, it is once, few, many or the class of an expanded clone; other rows omit it.

abundance: NA; j_gene: TRBJ2-7; v_gene: TRBV28; d_gene: NA; CDR3aa: CASSLLTYEQYF; CDR3nt: TGTGCCAGCAGCCTTCTAACCTACGAGCAGTACTTC
abundance: NA; j_gene: TRBJ2-5; v_gene: TRBV7-2; d_gene: TRBD2; CDR3aa: CASSAGGAPETQYF; CDR3nt: TGTGCCAGCAGCGCCGGGGGGGCCCCCGAGACCCAGTACTTC
abundance: NA; j_gene: TRBJ2-3; v_gene: TRBV9; d_gene: NA; CDR3aa: CASSVDYSLNTDTQYF; CDR3nt: TGTGCCAGCAGCGTAGATTACAGCCTTAACACAGATACGCAGTATTTT
abundance: NA; j_gene: TRBJ2-3; v_gene: TRBV5-4; d_gene: TRBD2; CDR3aa: CASSAGLLSTDTQYF; CDR3nt: TGTGCCAGCAGCGCGGGACTACTTAGCACAGATACGCAGTATTTT
abundance: NA; j_gene: TRBJ1-1; v_gene: TRBV14; d_gene: TRBD1; CDR3aa: CASSQGKGQVKKAFF; CDR3nt: TGTGCCAGCAGCCAAGGGAAGGGACAGGTTAAAAAAGCTTTCTTT
abundance: NA; j_gene: TRBJ1-6; v_gene: TRBV5-6; d_gene: NA; CDR3aa: CASSLTTGNSYNSPLHF; CDR3nt: TGTGCCAGCAGCTTAACTACGGGGAACTCCTATAATTCACCCCTCCACTTT
abundance: NA; j_gene: TRBJ2-3; v_gene: TRBV6-1; d_gene: NA; CDR3aa: CASSEWPRDTQYF; CDR3nt: TGTGCCAGCAGTGAATGGCCAAGGGATACGCAGTATTTT
abundance: NA; j_gene: TRBJ2-1; v_gene: TRBV12-5; d_gene: NA; CDR3aa: CASGNHPLRAPNEQFF; CDR3nt: TGTGCTAGTGGCAACCACCCACTCCGGGCCCCAAATGAGCAGTTCTTC
abundance: NA; j_gene: TRBJ1-1; v_gene: TRBV12-3/TRBV12-4; d_gene: TRBD1; CDR3aa: CASRSQGYTEAFF; CDR3nt: TGTGCCAGCAGGTCACAGGGGTACACTGAAGCTTTCTTT
abundance: NA; j_gene: TRBJ1-6; v_gene: TRBV6-1; d_gene: NA; CDR3aa: CASSGGGRGYNSPLHF; CDR3nt: TGTGCCAGCAGTGGGGGGGGACGTGGGTATAATTCACCCCTCCACTTT
abundance: NA; j_gene: TRBJ2-5; v_gene: TRBV29-1; d_gene: TRBD2; CDR3aa: CSVERLAGAKETQYF; CDR3nt: TGCAGCGTTGAAAGGCTAGCGGGGGCAAAAGAGACCCAGTACTTC
abundance: once; j_gene: TRBJ1-4; v_gene: TRBV7-8; d_gene: NA; CDR3aa: CASSPTAINEKLFF; CDR3nt: TGTGCCAGCAGCCCGACAGCGATTAATGAAAAACTGTTTTTT
abundance: once; j_gene: TRBJ2-3; v_gene: TRBV2; d_gene: TRBD1; CDR3aa: CASSRDRGNTQYF; CDR3nt: TGTGCCAGCAGTCGGGACAGGGGGAATACGCAGTATTTT
abundance: NA; j_gene: TRBJ1-1; v_gene: TRBV7-2; d_gene: TRBD1; CDR3aa: CASSLDTGAKEAFF; CDR3nt: TGTGCCAGCAGCTTAGACACAGGGGCGAAGGAAGCTTTCTTT
abundance: NA; j_gene: TRBJ2-1; v_gene: TRBV27; d_gene: TRBD1; CDR3aa: CASRADRGTYNEQFF; CDR3nt: TGTGCCAGCAGGGCGGACAGGGGCACCTACAATGAGCAGTTCTTC
abundance: NA; j_gene: TRBJ1-2; v_gene: TRBV2; d_gene: NA; CDR3aa: CATLVLGDYGYTF; CDR3nt: TGTGCCACCCTAGTCCTGGGGGACTATGGCTACACCTTC
abundance: few; j_gene: TRBJ1-2; v_gene: TRBV30; d_gene: NA; CDR3aa: CAWSVGGSYGYTF; CDR3nt: TGTGCCTGGAGTGTAGGCGGATCCTATGGCTACACCTTC
abundance: NA; j_gene: TRBJ1-4; v_gene: TRBV25-1; d_gene: TRBD1; CDR3aa: CASSEHRGAGEKLFF; CDR3nt: TGTGCCAGCAGTGAGCACAGGGGAGCGGGAGAAAAACTGTTTTTT
abundance: NA; j_gene: TRBJ1-2; v_gene: TRBV15; d_gene: NA; CDR3aa: CATSRDLTANYGYTF; CDR3nt: TGTGCCACCAGCAGAGATCTAACCGCTAACTATGGCTACACCTTC
abundance: NA; j_gene: TRBJ1-6; v_gene: TRBV5-4; d_gene: NA; CDR3aa: CASSLGRDNNSPLHF; CDR3nt: TGTGCCAGCAGCTTGGGTCGAGATAATAATTCACCCCTCCACTTT
abundance: NA; j_gene: TRBJ2-1; v_gene: TRBV6-4; d_gene: NA; CDR3aa: CASSGTVRDEQFF; CDR3nt: TGTGCCAGCTCCGGGACGGTTCGCGATGAGCAGTTCTTC
abundance: NA; j_gene: TRBJ1-2; v_gene: TRBV4-2; d_gene: TRBD1; CDR3aa: CASSQDRAGGNYGYTF; CDR3nt: TGTGCCAGCAGCCAAGATAGGGCAGGGGGAAACTATGGCTACACCTTC
abundance: NA; j_gene: TRBJ2-7; v_gene: TRBV18; d_gene: NA; CDR3aa: CASSPSRQLLREQYF; CDR3nt: TGTGCCAGCTCACCATCGCGGCAGCTTCTTAGGGAGCAGTACTTC
abundance: NA; j_gene: TRBJ1-2; v_gene: TRBV14; d_gene: TRBD1; CDR3aa: CASRPQGAGYGYTF; CDR3nt: TGTGCCAGCAGACCTCAGGGGGCCGGCTATGGCTACACCTTC
abundance: NA; j_gene: TRBJ2-6; v_gene: TRBV5-1; d_gene: NA; CDR3aa: CASSLLGGSGANVLTF; CDR3nt: TGCGCCAGCAGCTTGCTTGGTGGGTCAGGGGCCAACGTCCTGACTTTC
abundance: NA; j_gene: TRBJ1-2; v_gene: TRBV19; d_gene: NA; CDR3aa: CASSISPLANYGYTF; CDR3nt: TGTGCCAGTAGTATTTCCCCACTCGCTAACTATGGCTACACCTTC
abundance: NA; j_gene: TRBJ1-2; v_gene: TRBV28; d_gene: NA; CDR3aa: CASSSDAGVGGYTF; CDR3nt: TGTGCCAGCAGTTCAGACGCTGGAGTTGGTGGCTACACCTTC
abundance: once; j_gene: TRBJ2-7; v_gene: TRBV7-9; d_gene: NA; CDR3aa: CASSPPTQGYEQYF; CDR3nt: TGTGCCAGCAGCCCCCCAACACAAGGCTACGAGCAGTACTTC
abundance: NA; j_gene: TRBJ1-1; v_gene: TRBV13; d_gene: TRBD1; CDR3aa: CASSSNQGAEAFF; CDR3nt: TGTGCCAGCAGCTCGAACCAGGGGGCCGAAGCTTTCTTT
abundance: NA; j_gene: TRBJ2-5; v_gene: TRBV6-6; d_gene: TRBD2; CDR3aa: CASSLAVPQETQYF; CDR3nt: TGTGCCAGCAGTCTAGCGGTGCCCCAAGAGACCCAGTACTTC
abundance: NA; j_gene: TRBJ2-7; v_gene: TRBV20-1; d_gene: NA; CDR3aa: CSARDWSGQYF; CDR3nt: TGCAGTGCTAGAGATTGGAGCGGGCAGTACTTC
abundance: NA; j_gene: TRBJ1-6; v_gene: TRBV7-2; d_gene: NA; CDR3aa: CASSRDSPYNSPLHF; CDR3nt: TGTGCCAGCAGCCGCGACAGCCCCTATAATTCACCCCTCCACTTT
abundance: NA; j_gene: TRBJ1-3; v_gene: TRBV28; d_gene: NA; CDR3aa: CASSRGLSSGNTIYF; CDR3nt: TGTGCCAGCAGCCGAGGATTAAGCTCTGGAAACACCATATATTTT
abundance: NA; j_gene: TRBJ2-5; v_gene: TRBV6-1; d_gene: NA; CDR3aa: CASSEGRVETQYF; CDR3nt: TGTGCCAGCAGTGAAGGCAGGGTAGAGACCCAGTACTTC
abundance: NA; j_gene: TRBJ2-1; v_gene: TRBV24-1; d_gene: NA; CDR3aa: CATSDFVQGSYNEQFF; CDR3nt: TGTGCCACCAGTGATTTCGTGCAGGGTTCCTACAATGAGCAGTTCTTC